The 20 T cell receptor beta chains listed next were all sequenced from one sample in a study of technical replicates of blood from a handful of donors. Assay used: immunoSEQ multiplex PCR; TCRdb lists only in-frame clones, some missing. Among 70,000 to 85,000 clones listed, around 95% were seen once. Sequenced: T cells isolated from PBMCs. The receptors derive from a human donor in good health.

The genes are TRBV30 and TRBJ2-7; 8 nucleotides align to TRBD2. The CDR3 has 14 amino acids. Losses at the gene ends were 3 bases for V and 0 bases for J; bases not matched to a gene: 4. Germline-derived CDR1 and CDR2 are GTSNPN and SVGIG (reference sequence). CDR3 bases: TGTGCCTGGAGGGTCGCGGGAGGCTCCTACGAGCAGTACTTC. Its translation is CAWRVAGGSYEQYF. Variable domain in full (rest from reference TRBV30 and TRBJ2-7): SQTIHQWPATLVQPVGSPLSLECTVEGTSNPNLYWYRQAAGRGLQLLFYSVGIGQISSEVPQNLSASRPQDRQFILSSKKLLLSDSGFYLCAWRVAGGSYEQYFGPGTRLTVT.

V usage is TRBV4-1 and J usage is TRBJ1-4; 8 nucleotides match TRBD1. V trimming: 3 bases; J trimming: 2 bases; junction bases outside the gene matches: 5. Per the germline V gene, CDR1 is MGHRA and CDR2 is YSYEKL. There are 16 residues in the CDR3. The CDR3 DNA follows: TGCGCCAGCAGCCAGCCCTCAGGGGGCACTAATGAAAAACTGTTTTTT. This gives the protein CASSQPSGGTNEKLFF.

This chain links TRBV7-3 with TRBJ1-1; a possible D gene is TRBD1 (5 bases). This CDR3 region has 14 residues. Germline CDR1 reads SGHTA; CDR2 reads FQGTGA. Between the trimmed V and J ends, which lost 3 bases and 1 base, there was a span of 9 bases. CDR3 residues: CASSLQGPNTEAFF. CDR3 nucleotides: TGTGCCAGCAGCTTGCAGGGCCCGAACACTGAAGCTTTCTTT. The complete variable domain, with remaining parts taken from reference TRBV7-3 and TRBJ1-1, reads GAGVSQTPSNKVTEKGKYVELRCDPISGHTALYWYRQSLGQGPEFLIYFQGTGAADDSGLPNDRFFAVRPEGSVSTLKIQRTERGDSAVYLCASSLQGPNTEAFFGQGTRLTVV.

This sequence joins TRBV7-9 and TRBJ1-1; D is undetermined. This CDR3 spans 16 amino acids. Trimming took 3 bases from V and 5 from J, leaving 19 bases between them. Germline CDR1 reads SEHNR; CDR2 reads FQNEAQ (reference sequence). In DNA form, the CDR3 reads TGTGCCAGCAGCTTCGTGAGGGTCGGAGGTCAGACTGAAGCTTTCTTT. Protein sequence: CASSFVRVGGQTEAFF.

This clone was observed once. V is TRBV25-1 and J is TRBJ2-5; 13 bases agree with TRBD2. J was trimmed by 3 bases and V by 1 base; bases with no gene match: 8. This CDR3 region has 18 residues. CDR1 MGHDK and CDR2 SYGVNS come from the germline V gene. The CDR3 nucleotides are TGTGCCAGCAGTGAATTGAGCGGACTAGCGGGAGTTGAAGAGACCCAGTACTTC. Translating gives CASSELSGLAGVEETQYF.

The V and J genes are TRBV27 and TRBJ1-4; D is ambiguous. Trimming stripped 3 bases from V and 2 bases from J, with 7 bases between. The CDR3 totals 14 residues. Looked up from germline, CDR1 is MNHEY and CDR2 is SMNVEV (reference sequence). CDR3 region: CASSLGGTNEKLFF. In nucleotides, the CDR3 is TGTGCCAGCAGTTTGGGAGGGACTAATGAAAAACTGTTTTTT.

J is TRBJ1-1 and V is TRBV6-1; D gene unclear. The CDR3 is 13 residues long. Germline V gene data show CDR1 as MNHNS and CDR2 as SASEGT. V gave up 6 bases and J gave up 3 bases, with 11 bases separating them. As DNA, the CDR3 is TGTGCCAGCAGCCCCGGAGAGGACACTGAAGCTTTCTTT. Residues: CASSPGEDTEAFF.

V and J are TRBV11-3 and TRBJ1-1; D gene ambiguous. V lost 1 base, J lost 0 bases, and 6 bases lay in between. The CDR3 covers 14 residues. Germline CDR1 is SGHNT and CDR2 is YENEEA. The CDR3 sequence: CASSLGGVNTEAFF. In nucleotides, the CDR3 is TGTGCCAGCAGCTTAGGCGGGGTGAACACTGAAGCTTTCTTT.

V and J are TRBV11-3 and TRBJ2-7; D remains unclear. CDR1 and CDR2 from the germline V gene are SGHNT and YENEEA. V was cut by 1 base and J by 2 bases, with 9 bases left in between. CDR3 length: 14 amino acids. CDR3 sequence (DNA): TGTGCCAGCAGCTTAGTGTCCTCTCCCTACGAGCAGTACTTC. As protein: CASSLVSSPYEQYF.

J is TRBJ2-7 and V is TRBV5-1; 7 bases match TRBD2. The germline CDR1 and CDR2 sequences are SGHRS and YFSETQ. The trim removed 4 bases at V and 6 bases at J, leaving 16 bases unmatched. The CDR3 runs to 16 residues. CDR3: CASSSGDLSPPPEQYF. Here the CDR3 DNA reads TGCGCCAGCAGCAGCGGGGACCTCTCTCCACCACCCGAGCAGTACTTC.

Concerning this clone itself: Distinct nucleotide sequences in the sample also encode this CDR3. The J gene is TRBJ1-1, the V gene TRBV9; 7 bases fit TRBD1. In germline, CDR1 is SGDLS, CDR2 YYNGEE. The V and J ends lost 3 bases and 3 bases, in that order; junction bases with no gene match: 8. The CDR3 has 15 residues. The CDR3 nucleotides are TGTGCCAGCAGCGCCTTAGTAACAGGGGACACTGAAGCTTTCTTT. It encodes CASSALVTGDTEAFF.

The V and J genes are TRBV5-1 and TRBJ1-6, with 9 bases matching TRBD1. In germline, CDR1 is SGHRS, CDR2 YFSETQ. The V gene end was trimmed by 3 bases and the J gene end by 6 bases; junction bases not matched to a gene: 4. The CDR3 extends over 15 amino acids. CDR3 region: CASSWDRASNSPLHF. The CDR3 region has the DNA TGCGCCAGCAGCTGGGACAGGGCGTCTAATTCACCCCTCCACTTT.

The rearrangement links TRBV6-1 to TRBJ2-1; D is unclear. The germline V gene encodes CDR1 MNHNS and CDR2 SASEGT. The CDR3 has 14 amino acids. The V end lost 4 bases, the J end lost 6 bases, and 13 bases lay between the germline ends. CDR3 region: CASSGGPIGNEQFF. In nucleotides, the CDR3 is TGTGCCAGCAGTGGTGGGCCAATCGGCAATGAGCAGTTCTTC.

This clone has a single count. V is TRBV19 and J is TRBJ2-1; 8 bases agree with TRBD1. J was trimmed by 7 bases and V by 4 bases; bases with no gene match: 12. There are 16 residues in the CDR3. The germline V gene encodes CDR1 LNHDA and CDR2 SQIVND (reference sequence). The CDR3 nucleotides are TGTGCCAGTAGTACTCGCCGGGACAGGAAAGGGAATGAGCAGTTCTTC. The encoded protein is CASSTRRDRKGNEQFF.

The chain carries TRBV30 and TRBJ2-1; TRBD1 matches at 10 bases. Germline CDR1 GTSNPN, CDR2 SVGIG (reference sequence). The CDR3 has 15 amino acids. J gave up 6 bases and V 2 bases, and 7 bases lay outside the gene matches. As DNA, the CDR3 is TGTGCCTGGAGTTACGGACAGGGGGTCCGCAATGAGCAGTTCTTC. This sequence encodes CAWSYGQGVRNEQFF.

The rearrangement joins TRBV5-1 to TRBJ2-1, with 8 bases aligning to TRBD2. Germline lookup yields CDR1 SGHRS and CDR2 YFSETQ. V trimming: 0 bases; J trimming: 3 bases; junction bases outside the gene matches: 14. The CDR3 spans 19 residues. Here the CDR3 DNA reads TGCGCCAGCAGCTTGGAACTAGCGGAAGTTATGACTTACTACAATGAGCAGTTCTTC. Translating gives CASSLELAEVMTYYNEQFF.

The chain recombines TRBV29-1 with TRBJ1-5; 7 nucleotides align to TRBD1. Trimming removed 4 bases from V and 2 bases from J; junction bases left unmatched: 2. CDR1 is SQVTM, CDR2 ANQGSEA, per germline. The length of the CDR3 is 13 residues. CDR3 amino acids: CSVGDSGNQPQHF. The CDR3 nucleotides are TGCAGCGTTGGGGACAGCGGCAATCAGCCCCAGCATTTT.

This clone has just a few counts. The chain joins TRBV19 to TRBJ2-5; D gene unclear. Deletions cut 3 bases from V and 2 bases from J, with 7 bases between. Germline V gene lookup returns CDR1 LNHDA and CDR2 SQIVND (reference sequence). This CDR3 has 13 amino acids. The CDR3 DNA follows: TGTGCCAGTAGTATCCACTCTCAAGAGACCCAGTACTTC. This sequence encodes CASSIHSQETQYF.

Only one count was recorded for this clone. The chain employs TRBV6-5 and TRBJ2-1, with TRBD2 as a possible D gene (5 bases). Germline values: CDR1 MNHEY, CDR2 SVGAGI. The CDR3 has 15 residues. Trimming shortened V by 0 bases and J by 8 bases, and 14 bases separated the two germline ends. This chain's CDR3 is CASSYSRPGVDEQFF. CDR3 nucleotides: TGTGCCAGCAGTTACTCGAGGCCCGGGGTGGATGAGCAGTTCTTC.

The rearrangement links TRBV11-1 to TRBJ2-3; 8 bases fit TRBD2. The CDR3 contains 17 residues. The germline gives CDR1 SGHAT, CDR2 FQDESV (reference sequence). V was pared by 4 bases and J by 1 base, with 10 bases of the junction left unmatched. The CDR3 sequence: CASSWRQAGVGTDTQYF. DNA of the CDR3: TGTGCCAGCAGCTGGCGGCAAGCGGGGGTTGGCACAGATACGCAGTATTTT.